The rows below give T cell receptor beta chains drawn from one sample of a study of T cell responses to AZD1222 COVID-19 vaccine. Clones were read by immunoSEQ multiplex PCR, and TCRdb kept only the in-frame ones, dropping some. The sample yields 90,000 to 110,000 clones, 82% seen once. The input for sequencing was peripheral blood, taken on day 0 of AZD1222 vaccination. Receptor source: an adult in good health. Both conserved end residues are part of each CDR3. A D gene is named only where the DNA matches it firmly. Part of the rows lack a size; the others show once, few, many or a class for expanded clones.

>-|TRBJ1-2|TRBD1|TRBV2
TGTGCCAGCAGTGAACAGGGGGGAAACTATGGCTACACCTTC
CASSEQGGNYGYTF
>-|TRBJ2-3|-|TRBV19
TGTGCCAGTAGTACCCGAATGGTGGGGACAGATACGCAGTATTTT
CASSTRMVGTDTQYF
>-|TRBJ2-1|TRBD2|TRBV10-3
TGTGCCATCAGTGAGGACAGCGGGGCCTACAATGAGCAGTTCTTC
CAISEDSGAYNEQFF
>-|TRBJ1-5|-|TRBV6-1
TGTGCCAGCAGTGAGGGCTCCGGGTCTAGCAATCAGCCCCAGCATTTT
CASSEGSGSSNQPQHF
>-|TRBJ2-5|TRBD2|TRBV20-1
TGCAGTGCTAGTTTACTAGCGGGGTTCGACGAGACCCAGTACTTC
CSASLLAGFDETQYF
>-|TRBJ2-5|-|TRBV5-1
TGCGCCAGCAGCTTCGGGGGACAAGAGACCCAGTACTTC
CASSFGGQETQYF
>-|TRBJ2-3|TRBD2|TRBV24-1
TGTGCCACCAGTGAGTCTACTAGCGGGGGAGGGACAGATACGCAGTATTTT
CATSESTSGGGTDTQYF
>-|TRBJ1-1|-|TRBV10-3
TGTGCCATCAGTATTGGACAGAGGAACACTGAAGCTTTCTTT
CAISIGQRNTEAFF
>-|TRBJ1-1|-|TRBV10-3
TGTGCCATGAGGGACACCCTCATGAACACTGAAGCTTTCTTT
CAMRDTLMNTEAFF
>few|TRBJ1-1|-|TRBV29-1
TGCAGCGTTGTTTACCGGATGAACACTGAAGCTTTCTTT
CSVVYRMNTEAFF
>once|TRBJ1-1|-|TRBV6-5
TGTGCCAGCAGTTCGCCTGGAGGGTCAGGTGAAGCTTTCTTT
CASSSPGGSGEAFF
>-|TRBJ2-7|TRBD1|TRBV6-1
TGTGCCAGCAGTGGAGGAACAGGGGTCCGAACCTACGAGCAGTACTTC
CASSGGTGVRTYEQYF
>-|TRBJ2-7|-|TRBV14
TGTGCCAGCAGCCAATGGGGTTCCGACTACGAGCAGTACTTC
CASSQWGSDYEQYF
>-|TRBJ1-4|-|TRBV10-3
TGTGCCATCAGTGAAGCTAATGAAAAACTGTTTTTT
CAISEANEKLFF
>-|TRBJ2-5|TRBD2|TRBV5-4
TGTGCCGCCCGGCCCCTAGCGGGGGGTCCAGAGACCCAGTACTTC
CAARPLAGGPETQYF
>-|TRBJ1-2|TRBD1|TRBV11-2
TGTGCCAGCAGCTTAAGGGGGCATGGCTACACCTTC
CASSLRGHGYTF
>-|TRBJ2-7|-|TRBV7-2
TGTGCCAGCAGCTTAACGGATACAGGACAGAGCTCCTACGAGCAGTACTTC
CASSLTDTGQSSYEQYF
>-|TRBJ1-1|-|TRBV5-4
TGTGCCAGCAGCTTGTTGGGGCACACTGAAGCTTTCTTT
CASSLLGHTEAFF
>-|TRBJ2-2|TRBD2|TRBV24-1
TGTGCCACCAGTGATCCCCGGGGAGGGGAGACCGGGGAGCTGTTTTTT
CATSDPRGGETGELFF
>-|TRBJ1-3|-|TRBV11-2
TGTGCCAGCAGCTTGAGGGTCGGCGCAGGAAACACCATATATTTT
CASSLRVGAGNTIYF
>-|TRBJ2-3|-|TRBV5-1
TGCGCCAGCTCGACGGGGGGCGGGGACACAGATACGCAGTATTTT
CASSTGGGDTDTQYF
>-|TRBJ1-6|-|TRBV10-3
TGTGCCACCCTGGGACGGAATAATTCACCCCTCCACTTT
CATLGRNNSPLHF
>-|TRBJ2-6|-|TRBV6-1
TGTGCCAGCAGTGATAGGGGGTCCGGGGCCAACGTCCTGACTTTC
CASSDRGSGANVLTF
>-|TRBJ2-3|-|TRBV27
TGTGCCAGCAGTTTCCTGGGTATGTCTCGCACAGATACGCAGTATTTT
CASSFLGMSRTDTQYF
>-|TRBJ1-1|-|TRBV6-5
TGTGCCAGCACCCTACATGGGGACACTGAAGCTTTCTTT
CASTLHGDTEAFF
>-|TRBJ2-5|-|TRBV21-1
TGTGCCAGCAGCAAGGGGACACCGCCGGAGACCCAGTACTTC
CASSKGTPPETQYF
>-|TRBJ1-2|-|TRBV12-3/TRBV12-4
TGTGCCAGCAGCTCCCCGCTTGGGGGCTACACCTTC
CASSSPLGGYTF
>few|TRBJ1-6|-|TRBV12-5
TGTGCTAGTGGCCGTCTTGGTGGGGGTAATTCACCCCTCCACTTT
CASGRLGGGNSPLHF
>-|TRBJ1-6|-|TRBV11-2
TGTGCCAGCAGCTTATCGGCAGGGAGGCCACCCCTCCACTTT
CASSLSAGRPPLHF
>-|TRBJ2-2|TRBD2|TRBV19
TGTGCCAGTAGTATAGTTGAACTAGCGGGTGCCGGTGCGGAGCTGTTTTTT
CASSIVELAGAGAELFF
>-|TRBJ2-1|-|TRBV6-7
TGTGCCAGCAGTTACGCAGAATACAATGAGCAGTTCTTC
CASSYAEYNEQFF
>-|TRBJ1-4|-|TRBV3-1/TRBV3-2
TGTGCCAGCAGCCGCCGGACAGACAATGAAAAACTGTTTTTT
CASSRRTDNEKLFF
>-|TRBJ2-7|-|TRBV5-1
TGCGCCAGCAGCCGACAGGCCAGCTCCTACGAGCAGTACTTC
CASSRQASSYEQYF
>-|TRBJ1-4|TRBD1|TRBV5-1
TGCGCCAGCAGCTTGACCGGGACAGGGGAGGCTCGGGGAAAACTGTTTTTT
CASSLTGTGEARGKLFF
>-|TRBJ2-7|-|TRBV29-1
TGCAGCGTGGGGCCCGCCTACGAGCAGTACTTC
CSVGPAYEQYF
>-|TRBJ2-3|-|TRBV20-1
TGCAGTGCTAGTCGTGGGGGATGGGACACAGATACGCAGTATTTT
CSASRGGWDTDTQYF
>once|TRBJ2-7|-|TRBV12-5
TGTGCTAGTGCCACGGAATCCTACGAGCAGTACTTC
CASATESYEQYF
>-|TRBJ1-3|-|TRBV29-1
TGCAGCGTCCAACAGGGCCCCTCTGGAAACACCATATATTTT
CSVQQGPSGNTIYF
>-|TRBJ2-1|-|TRBV18
TGTGCCAGCTCACCGGGCCAGCGGAATGAGCAGTTCTTC
CASSPGQRNEQFF
>-|TRBJ1-1|-|TRBV6-5
TGTGCCAGCAACCCATTTTATGGGGGGGGCACTGAAGCTTTCTTT
CASNPFYGGGTEAFF
>-|TRBJ1-6|-|TRBV21-1
TGTGCCAGCAGCAAAAGCAAGGGAACAAATGTCGGGGATTCACCCCTCCACTTT
CASSKSKGTNVGDSPLHF
>-|TRBJ1-6|-|TRBV9
TGTGCCAGCAGCACCGAATCCGGGGCAAGATCACCCCTCCACTTT
CASSTESGARSPLHF
>few|TRBJ2-5|TRBD1|TRBV29-1
TGCAGCGTCGAGGGACAGGGGGTCGGCGAGACCCAGTACTTC
CSVEGQGVGETQYF
>-|TRBJ1-1|TRBD1|TRBV18
TGTGCCAGCTCACGACAGGGATCCACTGAAGCTTTCTTT
CASSRQGSTEAFF
>once|TRBJ2-7|-|TRBV25-1
TGTGCCAGCAGCCTTGACGTACCCTACGAGCAGTACTTC
CASSLDVPYEQYF
>once|TRBJ1-2|-|TRBV18
TGTGCCAGCTCACCAAGGCAGGGTAGCGGCGGCTACACCTTC
CASSPRQGSGGYTF
>-|TRBJ2-1|-|TRBV15
TGTGCCACCAGCAGAGATGGCAGCGCCAATGAGCAGTTCTTC
CATSRDGSANEQFF
>-|TRBJ1-2|TRBD1|TRBV3-1/TRBV3-2
TGTGCCAGCAGCCAAGGGATGGGACAGGGTAGGCACTATGGCTACACCTTC
CASSQGMGQGRHYGYTF
>-|TRBJ1-1|-|TRBV6-5
TGTGCCAGCAGTTCTTACGGGGCCTCTGAAGCTTTCTTT
CASSSYGASEAFF
>-|TRBJ1-3|-|TRBV4-2
TGTGCCAGCAGCAATGAGGGGGGCAGTGGAAACACCATATATTTT
CASSNEGGSGNTIYF
>-|TRBJ2-5|TRBD2|TRBV5-1
TGCGCCAGCAGACCCGGGGGGTCTAAGCAAGAGACCCAGTACTTC
CASRPGGSKQETQYF
>-|TRBJ2-7|-|TRBV5-4
TGTGCCAGCAGCGCAGGACTCCTCTACGAGCAGTACTTC
CASSAGLLYEQYF
>-|TRBJ2-3|TRBD1|TRBV15
TGTGCCACCAGCAGAGGATCTCCACGACAGGGCCTCACCCGCACAGATACGCAGTATTTT
CATSRGSPRQGLTRTDTQYF
>-|TRBJ2-3|-|TRBV5-4
TGTGCCAGCAGCCCAGAGTTTTTAGATACGCAGTATTTT
CASSPEFLDTQYF
>-|TRBJ2-7|-|TRBV7-8
TGTGCCAGCAGTCTGGGGGCTCCCTACGAGCAGTACTTC
CASSLGAPYEQYF
>-|TRBJ1-2|-|TRBV14
TGTGCCAGCAGTGAATCAGGGGTTGGCTACACCTTC
CASSESGVGYTF
>-|TRBJ1-1|-|TRBV2
TGTGCCAGCAGTCGGGACCGGGAAGGACCTGAAGCTTTCTTT
CASSRDREGPEAFF
>few|TRBJ2-7|-|TRBV7-8
TGTGCCAGCAGATTAGGGCAGGACTACGAGCAGTACTTC
CASRLGQDYEQYF